A selection of T cell receptor beta chains follows, all from one sample in a study of T cell responses to AZD1222 COVID-19 vaccine. Profiling relied on immunoSEQ multiplex PCR, and the TCRdb table lists in-frame clones only, not all of them. The table has about 83,000 clones, roughly 86% seen once. The specimen was peripheral blood, collected on day 0 of AZD1222 vaccination. These receptors came from an adult in good health. CDR3s include the opening cysteine and the closing phenylalanine or tryptophan. Each record gives: V gene, J gene, clone size, D gene, CDR3 protein, CDR3 DNA. D genes are given only for firm matches. The size of a clone is reported for some rows only, either as once, few or many, or as a class for expanded clones.

v_gene: TRBV24-1; j_gene: TRBJ2-3; abundance: once; d_gene: TRBD1; CDR3aa: CATSETGTGGTDTQYF; CDR3nt: TGTGCCACCAGTGAGACCGGGACAGGGGGCACAGATACGCAGTATTTT
v_gene: TRBV7-6; j_gene: TRBJ1-4; abundance: NA; d_gene: NA; CDR3aa: CASSRRGQQHEKLFF; CDR3nt: TGTGCCAGCAGCCGCCGCGGACAGCAACATGAAAAACTGTTTTTT
v_gene: TRBV6-2/TRBV6-3; j_gene: TRBJ1-5; abundance: NA; d_gene: NA; CDR3aa: CASSYSWGGQPQHF; CDR3nt: TGTGCCAGCAGTTACTCTTGGGGCGGTCAGCCCCAGCATTTT
v_gene: TRBV4-1; j_gene: TRBJ1-2; abundance: NA; d_gene: TRBD1; CDR3aa: CASSQPSDRVGGYTF; CDR3nt: TGCGCCAGCAGCCAACCTTCTGACAGGGTTGGAGGCTACACCTTC
v_gene: TRBV7-3; j_gene: TRBJ2-2; abundance: few; d_gene: NA; CDR3aa: CASSLSQRSTGELFF; CDR3nt: TGTGCCAGCAGCTTAAGCCAAAGAAGTACCGGGGAGCTGTTTTTT
v_gene: TRBV19; j_gene: TRBJ1-1; abundance: NA; d_gene: NA; CDR3aa: CASSLLGRGDTEAFF; CDR3nt: TGTGCCAGTAGTCTCCTCGGGCGGGGGGACACTGAAGCTTTCTTT
v_gene: TRBV28; j_gene: TRBJ2-7; abundance: NA; d_gene: NA; CDR3aa: CASSTQINRDPEQYF; CDR3nt: TGTGCCAGCAGCACTCAAATCAACAGGGATCCCGAGCAGTACTTC
v_gene: TRBV10-3; j_gene: TRBJ2-3; abundance: NA; d_gene: TRBD1; CDR3aa: CAISEQWGQTDTQYF; CDR3nt: TGTGCCATCAGTGAACAGTGGGGACAGACAGATACGCAGTATTTT
v_gene: TRBV19; j_gene: TRBJ1-2; abundance: NA; d_gene: NA; CDR3aa: CASSIQAGNYGYTF; CDR3nt: TGTGCCAGTAGTATACAGGCAGGCAACTATGGCTACACCTTC
v_gene: TRBV12-3/TRBV12-4; j_gene: TRBJ2-5; abundance: NA; d_gene: NA; CDR3aa: CASSLARQETQYF; CDR3nt: TGTGCCAGCAGTTTAGCGCGTCAGGAGACCCAGTACTTC
v_gene: TRBV5-1; j_gene: TRBJ1-3; abundance: NA; d_gene: TRBD1; CDR3aa: CASNTGVGNTIYF; CDR3nt: TGCGCCAGCAATACAGGGGTCGGAAACACCATATATTTT
v_gene: TRBV5-1; j_gene: TRBJ1-5; abundance: NA; d_gene: NA; CDR3aa: CASSLDWTQPQHF; CDR3nt: TGCGCCAGCAGCCTAGACTGGACTCAGCCCCAGCATTTT
v_gene: TRBV29-1; j_gene: TRBJ2-2; abundance: NA; d_gene: NA; CDR3aa: CSVKADITANTGELFF; CDR3nt: TGCAGCGTGAAGGCGGACATCACAGCGAACACCGGGGAGCTGTTTTTT
v_gene: TRBV5-1; j_gene: TRBJ1-1; abundance: NA; d_gene: TRBD1; CDR3aa: CASSVGQTEAFF; CDR3nt: TGCGCCAGCAGCGTGGGACAGACCGAAGCTTTCTTT
v_gene: TRBV7-2; j_gene: TRBJ1-1; abundance: NA; d_gene: TRBD1; CDR3aa: CASSLDRANTEAFF; CDR3nt: TGTGCCAGCAGCCTCGACAGGGCCAACACTGAAGCTTTCTTT
v_gene: TRBV6-5; j_gene: TRBJ2-7; abundance: NA; d_gene: NA; CDR3aa: CASSYTPGLTIYEQYF; CDR3nt: TGTGCCAGCAGTTACACCCCCGGACTGACTATCTACGAGCAGTACTTC
v_gene: TRBV27; j_gene: TRBJ1-6; abundance: NA; d_gene: NA; CDR3aa: CASSLGYYSPLHF; CDR3nt: TGTGCCAGCAGTTTAGGGTACTATTCACCCCTCCACTTT
v_gene: TRBV9; j_gene: TRBJ2-1; abundance: NA; d_gene: TRBD2; CDR3aa: CASSASLAGELNEQFF; CDR3nt: TGTGCCAGCAGCGCCTCACTAGCGGGAGAACTCAATGAGCAGTTCTTC
v_gene: TRBV3-1/TRBV3-2; j_gene: TRBJ2-3; abundance: NA; d_gene: NA; CDR3aa: CASSQDPSRTQYF; CDR3nt: TGTGCCAGCAGCCAAGATCCTAGCCGTACGCAGTATTTT
v_gene: TRBV5-4; j_gene: TRBJ2-7; abundance: NA; d_gene: NA; CDR3aa: CASSLGGASGWAYEQYF; CDR3nt: TGTGCCAGCAGCTTGGGGGGGGCCAGCGGATGGGCCTACGAGCAGTACTTC
v_gene: TRBV18; j_gene: TRBJ1-5; abundance: NA; d_gene: TRBD1; CDR3aa: CASSQGQGNNQPQHF; CDR3nt: TGTGCCAGCTCACAGGGACAGGGAAACAATCAGCCCCAGCATTTT
v_gene: TRBV2; j_gene: TRBJ1-6; abundance: NA; d_gene: NA; CDR3aa: CASSELGYHSPLHF; CDR3nt: TGTGCCAGCAGTGAACTTGGATACCACTCACCCCTCCACTTT
v_gene: TRBV25-1; j_gene: TRBJ2-2; abundance: once; d_gene: TRBD1; CDR3aa: CASSARSRGNGGELFF; CDR3nt: TGTGCCAGCAGCGCCCGGAGCAGGGGGAATGGCGGGGAGCTGTTTTTT
v_gene: TRBV4-3; j_gene: TRBJ2-4; abundance: NA; d_gene: TRBD2; CDR3aa: CASSQTITSGWENIQYF; CDR3nt: TGCGCCAGCAGCCAAACGATAACTAGCGGGTGGGAAAACATTCAGTACTTC
v_gene: TRBV12-3/TRBV12-4; j_gene: TRBJ1-2; abundance: NA; d_gene: NA; CDR3aa: CASTRAPNYGYTF; CDR3nt: TGTGCCAGCACCCGGGCCCCTAACTATGGCTACACCTTC
v_gene: TRBV7-6; j_gene: TRBJ2-3; abundance: NA; d_gene: TRBD2; CDR3aa: CASSWTSGGAGADTQYF; CDR3nt: TGTGCCAGCAGCTGGACTAGCGGGGGGGCCGGAGCAGATACGCAGTATTTT
v_gene: TRBV6-2/TRBV6-3; j_gene: TRBJ1-1; abundance: NA; d_gene: NA; CDR3aa: CASSLLGGNSEAFF; CDR3nt: TGTGCCAGCAGTCTCCTAGGAGGGAACTCTGAAGCTTTCTTT
v_gene: TRBV2; j_gene: TRBJ1-3; abundance: NA; d_gene: NA; CDR3aa: CASSEGARISGNTIYF; CDR3nt: TGTGCCAGCAGTGAAGGGGCCAGGATCTCTGGAAACACCATATATTTT
v_gene: TRBV9; j_gene: TRBJ1-2; abundance: NA; d_gene: NA; CDR3aa: CASSVAFVRQGTGYTF; CDR3nt: TGTGCCAGCAGCGTAGCTTTCGTGAGGCAGGGTACTGGCTACACCTTC
v_gene: TRBV15; j_gene: TRBJ2-7; abundance: NA; d_gene: NA; CDR3aa: CATSRDRGAHEQYF; CDR3nt: TGTGCCACCAGCAGAGATAGGGGGGCCCACGAGCAGTACTTC
v_gene: TRBV29-1; j_gene: TRBJ2-6; abundance: NA; d_gene: TRBD2; CDR3aa: CSVSAGVAGGPSGANVLTF; CDR3nt: TGCAGCGTTTCCGCGGGCGTGGCGGGAGGGCCATCTGGGGCCAACGTCCTGACTTTC
v_gene: TRBV9; j_gene: TRBJ2-7; abundance: once; d_gene: NA; CDR3aa: CASSVGSASYEQYF; CDR3nt: TGTGCCAGCAGCGTCGGCTCAGCCTCCTACGAGCAGTACTTC
v_gene: TRBV5-1; j_gene: TRBJ1-1; abundance: NA; d_gene: NA; CDR3aa: CASSPGSSEAFF; CDR3nt: TGCGCCAGCAGCCCGGGAAGTTCTGAAGCTTTCTTT
v_gene: TRBV7-8; j_gene: TRBJ1-1; abundance: NA; d_gene: NA; CDR3aa: CASSPKSTQAKAFF; CDR3nt: TGTGCCAGCAGCCCAAAGAGTACACAGGCGAAAGCTTTCTTT
v_gene: TRBV2; j_gene: TRBJ1-6; abundance: NA; d_gene: TRBD1; CDR3aa: CASSEDPRGPSPLHF; CDR3nt: TGTGCCAGCAGTGAAGACCCGAGGGGGCCTTCACCCCTCCACTTT
v_gene: TRBV4-1; j_gene: TRBJ2-1; abundance: NA; d_gene: TRBD2; CDR3aa: CASSLHGLAGVGEQFF; CDR3nt: TGCGCCAGCAGCCTCCATGGACTAGCGGGAGTAGGGGAGCAGTTCTTC
v_gene: TRBV6-2/TRBV6-3; j_gene: TRBJ2-3; abundance: few; d_gene: NA; CDR3aa: CASSYVLGRDTQYF; CDR3nt: TGTGCCAGCAGTTACGTGTTAGGAAGGGATACGCAGTATTTT
v_gene: TRBV28; j_gene: TRBJ2-1; abundance: NA; d_gene: TRBD1; CDR3aa: CASNPGQSYNEQFF; CDR3nt: TGTGCCAGCAATCCGGGACAGAGCTACAATGAGCAGTTCTTC
v_gene: TRBV30; j_gene: TRBJ1-1; abundance: NA; d_gene: NA; CDR3aa: CAWSGRGHTEAFF; CDR3nt: TGTGCCTGGAGTGGGCGGGGACACACTGAAGCTTTCTTT
v_gene: TRBV18; j_gene: TRBJ2-1; abundance: NA; d_gene: TRBD2; CDR3aa: CASSHTSGPSYNEQFF; CDR3nt: TGTGCCAGCTCACATACTAGCGGGCCTTCCTACAATGAGCAGTTCTTC
v_gene: TRBV5-8; j_gene: TRBJ1-1; abundance: NA; d_gene: NA; CDR3aa: CASSLVGGVTEAFF; CDR3nt: TGTGCCAGCAGCTTGGTCGGGGGCGTCACTGAAGCTTTCTTT
v_gene: TRBV15; j_gene: TRBJ1-6; abundance: once; d_gene: NA; CDR3aa: CATSRDSNSPLHF; CDR3nt: TGTGCCACCAGCAGAGACAGCAATTCACCCCTCCACTTT
v_gene: TRBV19; j_gene: TRBJ1-2; abundance: NA; d_gene: TRBD1; CDR3aa: CASRGQGRNYGYTF; CDR3nt: TGTGCCAGTAGGGGACAGGGAAGAAACTATGGCTACACCTTC
v_gene: TRBV18; j_gene: TRBJ2-1; abundance: NA; d_gene: NA; CDR3aa: CASSPPQAGMGYNEQFF; CDR3nt: TGTGCCAGCTCACCACCCCAGGCAGGGATGGGCTACAATGAGCAGTTCTTC
v_gene: TRBV5-1; j_gene: TRBJ2-5; abundance: NA; d_gene: TRBD2; CDR3aa: CASSHLAGEQETQYF; CDR3nt: TGCGCCAGCAGCCACCTAGCGGGGGAGCAAGAGACCCAGTACTTC
v_gene: TRBV27; j_gene: TRBJ2-3; abundance: NA; d_gene: NA; CDR3aa: CASSSPRGGGAGTDTQYF; CDR3nt: TGTGCCAGCAGTTCCCCCCGGGGAGGGGGGGCCGGCACAGATACGCAGTATTTT
v_gene: TRBV4-2; j_gene: TRBJ1-2; abundance: NA; d_gene: NA; CDR3aa: CASSPRITLNYGYTF; CDR3nt: TGTGCCAGCAGCCCACGCATAACCCTTAACTATGGCTACACCTTC
v_gene: TRBV12-3/TRBV12-4; j_gene: TRBJ2-7; abundance: once; d_gene: NA; CDR3aa: CASSLAREQYF; CDR3nt: TGTGCCAGCAGTTTAGCGCGGGAGCAGTACTTC
v_gene: TRBV27; j_gene: TRBJ2-3; abundance: NA; d_gene: NA; CDR3aa: CASSPLTRDTQYF; CDR3nt: TGTGCCAGCAGCCCATTAACCAGGGATACGCAGTATTTT
v_gene: TRBV6-1; j_gene: TRBJ2-3; abundance: NA; d_gene: TRBD1; CDR3aa: CASSEGETGADTQYF; CDR3nt: TGTGCCAGCAGTGAAGGGGAGACAGGGGCAGATACGCAGTATTTT
v_gene: TRBV9; j_gene: TRBJ1-1; abundance: NA; d_gene: NA; CDR3aa: CASSVHVNTEAFF; CDR3nt: TGTGCCAGCAGCGTGCATGTGAACACTGAAGCTTTCTTT